This T cell receptor beta chain was captured by sequencing in a study of blood T cell repertoires in COVID-19. Across the whole study: Both acute and convalescent COVID-19 samples were obtained from the United States, Italy and Spain. In each case, the material was cDNA or gDNA derived from T cells, B-cell-depleted T cells, or PBMCs.

Germline V gene data show CDR1 as LNHNV and CDR2 as YYDKDF (reference sequence). V dropped 0 bases and J dropped 2 bases, with 11 bases sitting between them. The CDR3 is made up of 16 amino acids. As originally analysed: Reference gene primer amplification in the assay estimated nucleated cell counts. Assay used: immunoSEQ multiplex PCR; TCRdb lists only in-frame clones, some missing. V and J calls and clone size are given by that table; D and trimming were obtained from the DNA. The data show fewer than 250,000 clones, 75% to 90% seen once. This chain links TRBV15 with TRBJ1-5; D gene uncertain. The sample comprised peripheral blood. This TCR was recovered from a woman in her seventies with active or convalescent COVID-19. In DNA, the CDR3 is TGTGCCACCAGCAGAGATTTAGCGGGTCGCAATCAGCCCCAGCATTTT. The encoded protein is CATSRDLAGRNQPQHF.